This T cell receptor (beta chain) is drawn from a study of neoadjuvant anti-PD-1 for oral cavity cancer. Background on the study: Patients without progression received a fourth nivolumab dose around day 43, then surgical resection on days 50-56.

Trimming removed 1 base at V and 5 bases at J, with 3 bases between. Germline V gives CDR1 GTSNPN, CDR2 SVGIG (reference sequence). This CDR3 has 11 residues. Comment on this clone: Its antigen is unknown.

Most PBMC samples had around 480 ng input DNA in six replicates. The method was immunoSEQ multiplex PCR; TCRdb's version includes in-frame clones alone and lacks a portion of them. The sample consists of approximately 83,000 clones, roughly 80% of them appearing once. Broader study findings: Only three patients per response group were TCR-analyzed; validation needed.

PBMCs were not maintained or expanded in culture before analysis. This clonotype was sampled from a person aged 35-79 years with oral cavity squamous cell carcinoma. The rearrangement joins TRBV30 to TRBJ1-3; D is unresolved. Sample: PBMCs, taken before nivolumab (anti-PD-1) treatment. The CDR3 protein is CAWSERNTIYF. The CDR3 DNA reads as TGTGCCTGGAGTGAAAGAAACACCATATATTTT. Drawing the rest from reference TRBV30 and TRBJ1-3, the complete variable domain is SQTIHQWPATLVQPVGSPLSLECTVEGTSNPNLYWYRQAAGRGLQLLFYSVGIGQISSEVPQNLSASRPQDRQFILSSKKLLLSDSGFYLCAWSERNTIYFGEGSWLTVV.